Each of the 18 T cell receptor beta chains below was sequenced from the same sample in a study of blood T cells in healthy people across ages. The use of a sample-barcoded 5' primer and a J-beta primer mix characterized a second PCR of roughly 7 to 12 cycles. TCRdb used MiXCR to reprocess the 5' RACE reads, holding one entry per CDR3 protein. This table holds about 320,000 distinct CDR3 sequences, less than 30% found once. What was sequenced was blood. The receptors originated from a woman between 65 and 79 years old in good health.

This clonotype was observed once. CDR3 bases: TGTGCCAGCAGCTCAAGCGGGCGGACTTCCTCCTACGAGCAGTACTTC. Encoded protein: CASSSSGRTSSYEQYF. The V call is TRBV7-2, the J call TRBJ2-7, with a possible D match to TRBD2 (6 bases). V lost 4 bases and J lost 0, with 16 bases in between. Germline V gene sequence: CDR1 SGHTA, CDR2 FQGNSA. CDR3 size: 16 residues.

The chain combines TRBV5-1 with TRBJ2-7; TRBD2 matches 10 bases. The DNA end favors TRBJ2-1, so the J call may be wrong. The CDR3 has 15 amino acids. Looked up from germline, CDR1 is SGHRS and CDR2 is YFSETQ. CDR3 in amino acids: CASGTSGRAYNEQFF. In DNA, the CDR3 is TGCGCCAGCGGCACAAGCGGGAGGGCCTACAATGAGCAGTTCTTC.

The chain joins TRBV10-3 to TRBJ1-2; 8 positions agree with TRBD1. Germline V gene lookup returns CDR1 ENHRY and CDR2 SYGVKD. V lost 2 bases and J lost 8; bases outside the gene matches: 10. The CDR3 sequence is 15 residues long. CDR3 protein: CAISELPQQGEGYTF. The CDR3, as DNA: TGTGCCATCAGTGAGCTCCCTCAACAGGGGGAAGGCTACACCTTC.

This clonotype has only a few counts. The V gene is TRBV6-5, the J gene TRBJ2-5; TRBD2 agrees at 12 bases. CDR3 length: 18 residues. The V gene's germline CDR1 is MNHEY and CDR2 SVGAGI. After removal of 4 bases from V and 5 bases from J, the junction contained 14 bases not matched to a gene. CDR3 sequence: CASSSLPRLAGEEETQYF. The CDR3 DNA is TGTGCCAGCAGTTCCCTTCCCCGACTAGCGGGAGAAGAGGAGACCCAGTACTTC.

The V call is TRBV7-9, the J call TRBJ2-5, with TRBD1 identical over 10 bases. Per germline, CDR1 SEHNR and CDR2 FQNEAQ (reference sequence). The CDR3 totals 16 residues. The V segment lost 5 bases and the J segment 0 bases; nucleotides outside the gene matches: 6. CDR3 loop: CASSVGTGAYQETQYF. As DNA, the CDR3 is TGTGCCAGCAGCGTCGGGACAGGGGCCTACCAAGAGACCCAGTACTTC.

This clonotype was picked up a small number of times. The J gene is TRBJ2-5, the V gene TRBV28; perhaps TRBD2 as D (6 bases). The CDR3 totals 12 residues. The germline gives CDR1 MDHEN, CDR2 SYDVKM. The V gene lost 8 bases and the J gene lost 5 bases, with 12 bases spanning the gap. CDR3 sequence (DNA): TGTGCCAGCGGTTCCCGGGGGGAGACCCAGTACTTC. This gives the protein CASGSRGETQYF.

The V and J genes are TRBV28 and TRBJ2-6, with TRBD1 identical over 8 bases. CDR1 and CDR2 (germline): MDHEN, SYDVKM. The CDR3 sequence is 22 residues long. V shed 1 base and J 4 bases; nucleotides not matched to a gene: 21. CDR3 coding DNA: TGTGCCAGCAGTTTATTTGATCGGTCGCGACAGGGGATTCGCTCCGGGGCCAACGTCCTGACTTTC. Translation gives CASSLFDRSRQGIRSGANVLTF.

As concerns this clonotype: The CDR3 does not end in the conserved phenylalanine or tryptophan, so this is likely a read error. The chain recombines TRBV28 with TRBJ1-1; TRBD1 matches at 10 bases. Germline assignment: CDR1 MDHEN and CDR2 SYDVKM. V dropped 5 bases and J dropped 7; count of bases not matched to a gene: 7. The CDR3 spans 14 residues. The CDR3, as DNA: TGTGCCAGCAGTCCGGGACAGGGGTTTGGTGAAGCTTTCTCT. Protein: CASSPGQGFGEAFS.

Of note for this clonotype: A clone one base away is much larger, so this may be a read error. This chain links TRBV9 with TRBJ1-1; D is uncertain. The CDR3 is made up of 14 amino acids. The germline V gene encodes CDR1 SGDLS and CDR2 YYNGEE. This chain's CDR3 is CACSVVAGNTEAFF. In DNA, the CDR3 is TGTGCCTGCAGCGTAGTAGCGGGGAACACTGAAGCTTTCTTT.

The chain joins TRBV20-1 to TRBJ2-5, with TRBD2 identical over 8 bases. TRBJ2-1 matches the DNA end more closely, so the J call is doubtful. CDR3 length equals 16 residues. Germline lookup yields CDR1 DFQATT and CDR2 SNEGSKA (reference sequence). Here the CDR3 reads CSARVAGFVVYNEQFF. CDR3 coding DNA: TGCAGTGCTAGAGTAGCGGGGTTTGTGGTCTACAATGAGCAGTTCTTC.

This clonotype was detected many times. The chain uses TRBV20-1 and TRBJ2-7, with TRBD2 matching 8 bases. CDR3 length equals 14 residues. Trimming at V came to 0 bases and at J to 4 bases, leaving 5 bases not matched to a gene. CDR1 is DFQATT, CDR2 SNEGSKA, per germline (reference sequence). As DNA, the CDR3 is TGCAGTGCTAGAGATATAAGCGGGAGATACGAGCAGTACTTC. Protein sequence: CSARDISGRYEQYF.

The chain carries TRBV7-8 and TRBJ2-1; possible D gene TRBD1, 5 bases. Trimming removed 2 bases at V and 6 bases at J, with 11 bases between. CDR1 is SGHVS and CDR2 is FQNEAQ in the germline V gene. The CDR3 covers 14 residues. Here the CDR3 reads CASSLYRKGNEQFF. CDR3 nucleotides: TGTGCCAGCAGCTTATACAGGAAGGGCAATGAGCAGTTCTTC.

V is TRBV7-9 and J is TRBJ1-4, with D hard to call. Trimming removed 5 bases at V and 8 bases at J, with 18 bases between. The germline V gene has CDR1 SEHNR and CDR2 FQNEAQ (reference sequence). The CDR3 runs to 15 residues. The CDR3 bases are TGTGCCAGCAGCCCGACGGCGGACGTTAGAGAAAAACTGTTTTTT. Its translation is CASSPTADVREKLFF. The whole variable domain, remainder taken from reference TRBV7-9 and TRBJ1-4, is DTGVSQNPRHKITKRGQNVTFRCDPISEHNRLYWYRQTLGQGPEFLTYFQNEAQLEKSRLLSDRFSAERPKGSFSTLEIQRTEQGDSAMYLCASSPTADVREKLFFGSGTQLSVL.

The chain employs TRBV3-1 and TRBJ1-5; D is unresolved. The V end was cut by 5 bases, the J end by 2 bases, with 16 bases between. The CDR3 contains 16 residues. The germline V gene has CDR1 LGHDT and CDR2 YNNKEL (reference sequence). The chain's CDR3 is CASSKGSTRGNQPQHF. CDR3 coding DNA: TGTGCCAGCAGCAAAGGGTCGACTCGGGGCAATCAGCCCCAGCATTTT.

The V and J genes are TRBV6-5 and TRBJ2-5, with D perhaps TRBD2 (7 bases). The CDR3 extends over 15 amino acids. V lost 2 bases to trimming and J lost 1 base, with 11 bases between them. Germline-derived CDR1 and CDR2 are MNHEY and SVGAGI. Here the CDR3 DNA reads TGTGCCAGCAGTTACCGCCGGGGGGCCCAAGAGACCCAGTACTTC. Its protein is CASSYRRGAQETQYF.

This clonotype was seen a handful of times. The V and J genes are TRBV9 and TRBJ1-4; tentative D call: TRBD1 (6 bases). Germline assignment: CDR1 SGDLS and CDR2 YYNGEE. Trimming pared 4 bases from V and 5 bases from J, leaving 21 bases between. This CDR3 has 17 residues. As DNA, the CDR3 is TGTGCCAGCAGCCCACGTAGGAGTACAGGGCCGAATGAAAAACTGTTTTTT. This gives the protein CASSPRRSTGPNEKLFF.

This clonotype was found a few times. V and J are TRBV6-1 and TRBJ2-5, with TRBD2 matching over 7 bases. Per the germline V gene, CDR1 is MNHNS and CDR2 is SASEGT. CDR3 length: 13 residues. V was pared by 4 bases and J by 7 bases, with 6 bases of the junction left unmatched. In nucleotides, the CDR3 is TGTGCCAGCAGTGCACGGGAGGTGGGGACCCAGTACTTC. Encoded protein: CASSAREVGTQYF.

The V and J genes are TRBV7-2 and TRBJ2-5; a weak D match, TRBD1 (7 bases). Trimming removed 3 bases at V and 5 bases at J, with 22 bases between. Per the germline V gene, CDR1 is SGHTA and CDR2 is FQGNSA. This CDR3 contains 17 residues. As DNA, the CDR3 is TGTGCCAGCAGCTTCTCCCCTGGTGGAGGGGGCTTGGAGACCCAGTACTTC. It translates to CASSFSPGGGGLETQYF.